What follows is one T cell receptor beta chain and its context. 60 Vbeta and 13 Jbeta primers were used in PCR. Generated by immunoSEQ multiplex PCR, the TCRdb table keeps only in-frame clones and is missing some. This table holds 95,000 to 150,000 clones, 70% to 85% found once. The data originate from a study of cytomegalovirus exposure and HLA in healthy donors. Germline assignment: CDR1 SGHRS and CDR2 YFSETQ. CDR3 size: 17 residues. J lost 3 bases, V lost 4 bases, and 7 bases had no gene match. This donor's CMV serostatus is unrecorded. This chain links TRBV5-1 with TRBJ2-2; 12 nucleotides match TRBD2. The source is a human donor in good health. Sequences were obtained from PBMCs. The CDR3 reads CASSPRTSGIDTGELFF. The CDR3 region has the DNA TGCGCCAGCAGCCCGCGGACTAGCGGGATCGACACCGGGGAGCTGTTTTTT.